The 21 T cell receptor beta chains below all came from one sample that was sequenced in a study of T cell clonality in common variable immunodeficiency (dated by TCRdb to the mid-2010s). Library generation was performed with the immunoSEQ multiplex PCR assay. This is the immuneACCESS table as TCRdb keeps it, with only in-frame sequences that have V and J called. A part of the clones is gone; compared with another copy, unresolved V genes explain less than half, and the rest is unexplained. The table notes about 60,000 clones here, none of them singletons. The ten largest clonotypes hold around 1.6% of the sample. What was sequenced was peripheral blood mononuclear cells. The receptors shown here come from a person aged 18-70 years in good health.

Ten or more counts support this clone. The part of the CDR3 DNA that was read is TGTGCCAGCAGCTCTAGCGGGAGGGCCGATAATGAG. Protein product: CASSSSGRADNE. The entire CDR3 reads CASSSSGRADNEQFF. The V and J genes are TRBV5-6 and TRBJ2-1; 12 bases match TRBD2. The read is 3 residues too short to cover the CDR3 end, so that end is filled in from the germline J gene. J gave up 7 bases and V 3 bases, and 5 bases lay outside the gene matches. CDR1 is SGHDT, CDR2 YYEEEE, per germline. This CDR3 is 15 amino acids long.

In this sample, this clone turned up many times. The read terminates 3 residues before the CDR3 end, so the remaining end is supplied by the germline J gene. This chain links TRBV28 with TRBJ2-7, with no clear D. The CDR3 is 14 amino acids. Germline assignment: CDR1 MDHEN and CDR2 SYDVKM. Trimming took off 3 bases at V and 0 bases at J, with 9 bases between the two ends. The CDR3 loop is CASSLRSSSYEQYF. Partial CDR3 DNA: TGTGCCAGCAGTTTGAGGTCATCCTCCTACGAG.

At least ten counts were recorded for this clone. The observed sequence ends 3 residues before the CDR3 terminus, with the missing tail filled in from the germline J gene. The chain carries TRBV4-1 and TRBJ2-7; TRBD2 agrees at 9 bases. The CDR3 runs 15 residues. Trimming at V came to 1 base and at J to 3 bases, leaving 4 bases not matched to a gene. Germline CDR1 and CDR2: MGHRA and YSYEKL. The CDR3 bases that were read are TGCGCCAGCAGCCAAGGATCTAGCGGGATCTACGAG. Its protein is CASSQGSSGIYE. The entire CDR3 sequence reads CASSQGSSGIYEQYF.

This clone has at least ten counts. The CDR3 end falls 3 residues outside the read, so it is completed with the germline J gene. This chain links TRBV6-2 or TRBV6-3 with TRBJ2-2, with 9 bases fitting TRBD1. Germline CDR1 and CDR2: MNHEY and SVGEGT. This CDR3 spans 16 amino acids. V shed 1 base and J 5 bases; nucleotides not matched to a gene: 5. The CDR3 bases that were read are TGTGCCAGCAGTTACTGGGGACAGGGAGGAACCGGGGAG. It encodes CASSYWGQGGTGE. The full CDR3 protein reads CASSYWGQGGTGELFF.

This clone was detected many times. The read finishes 3 residues shy of the CDR3 end, and the germline J gene is used to complete it. V and J are TRBV10-3 and TRBJ2-2; D call uncertain. The CDR3 loop spans 16 amino acids. From germline, CDR1 is ENHRY and CDR2 SYGVKD. V was cut by 3 bases and J by 6 bases, with 17 bases left in between. CDR3 residues: CAISDQAPSQAGELFF. CDR3 bases read: TGTGCCATCAGTGATCAGGCACCCTCTCAGGCCGGGGAG.

CDR3 sequence: CASSPGLAHYNEQFF. Incomplete CDR3 DNA: TGTGCCAGCAGCCCGGGACTAGCGCATTACAATGAG. The J gene is TRBJ2-1, the V gene TRBV7-3, with 10 bases matching TRBD2. The DNA ends 3 residues before the CDR3 does, and the rest of the CDR3 is filled in from the germline J gene. The CDR3 sequence is 15 residues long. Trimming at V came to 5 bases and at J to 4 bases, leaving 5 bases not matched to a gene. Germline V gene lookup returns CDR1 SGHTA and CDR2 FQGTGA. Drawing the rest from reference TRBV7-3 and TRBJ2-1, the complete variable domain is GAGVSQTPSNKVTEKGKYVELRCDPISGHTALYWYRQSLGQGPEFLIYFQGTGAADDSGLPNDRFFAVRPEGSVSTLKIQRTERGDSAVYLCASSPGLAHYNEQFFGPGTRLTVL.

This clone was seen ten or more times. The read comes to an end 3 residues before the CDR3 does, leaving the germline J gene to fill in the end. The chain combines TRBV7-3 with TRBJ2-1; D unresolved. V was cut by 1 base and J by 8 bases, with 6 bases left in between. The length of the CDR3 is 12 residues. Germline CDR1 SGHTA, CDR2 FQGTGA. The CDR3 DNA, read in part, is TGTGCCAGCAGCTTAAATGGCTATGAG. Translating gives CASSLNGYE. The CDR3 in its entirety is CASSLNGYEQFF.

There are many counts of this clone. From the germline J gene comes the end of the CDR3, since the read stops 3 residues before it. The chain couples TRBV4-1 to TRBJ1-6; 7 nucleotides align to TRBD1. Per the germline V gene, CDR1 is MGHRA and CDR2 is YSYEKL. The CDR3 extends over 17 amino acids. V trimming: 2 bases; J trimming: 6 bases; junction bases outside the gene matches: 10. CDR3: CASSQLHTGVVNSPLHF. The CDR3 bases that were read are TGCGCCAGCAGCCAACTACATACAGGGGTAGTTAATTCACCC.

This clone has a count of ten or more. The read terminates 3 residues before the CDR3 end, so the remaining end is supplied by the germline J gene. This rearrangement joins TRBV6-2 or TRBV6-3 to TRBJ2-7, with 8 positions matching TRBD2. Germline V gene data show CDR1 as MNHEY and CDR2 as SVGEGT. V was clipped by 2 bases and J by 5 bases; unmatched bases: 8. CDR3 length: 15 residues. The DNA read from the CDR3 is TGTGCCAGCAGTTACGTCGACGGGAGGGGAAACGAG. Encoded protein: CASSYVDGRGNE. In full, the CDR3 is CASSYVDGRGNEQYF.

This clone was counted ten times or more. The CDR3 is cut off 3 residues early in the read; its end comes from the germline J gene. The chain joins TRBV6-2 or TRBV6-3 to TRBJ1-5; no clear D gene. CDR1 and CDR2 from the germline V gene are MNHEY and SVGEGT. Deletions cut 5 bases from V and 1 base from J, with 18 bases between. The CDR3 has 17 residues. The CDR3 sequence is CASSPIRAAGSNQPQHF. The CDR3 DNA, read in part, is TGTGCCAGCAGTCCAATAAGGGCGGCGGGGAGCAATCAGCCC.

This clone came up many times. The CDR3 sequence is CSAKSRVDTQYF. Incomplete CDR3 DNA: TGCAGTGCTAAATCCCGGGTGGATACG. J is TRBJ2-3 and V is TRBV20-1; D is undetermined. With the read ending 3 residues before the CDR3 end, the germline J gene is used to fill in that end. V was cut by 4 bases and J by 6 bases, with 11 bases left in between. This CDR3 is built from 12 residues. Germline V gene sequence: CDR1 DFQATT, CDR2 SNEGSKA (reference sequence).

This clone has more than one count but fewer than ten. The sequence runs out 3 residues before the end of the CDR3; the remainder is reconstructed from the germline J gene. The rearrangement joins TRBV2 to TRBJ2-7; 9 bases line up with TRBD2. Germline CDR1 reads SNHLY; CDR2 reads FYNNEI. With 4 bases clipped from V and 2 bases from J, the junction kept 9 bases outside the gene matches. CDR3 size: 16 residues. The part of the CDR3 DNA that was read is TGTGCCAGCAGTGTTAGCGGGAGAGGTGGGACCTACGAG. Protein: CASSVSGRGGTYE. The whole CDR3 region reads CASSVSGRGGTYEQYF. Combining the CDR3 with reference TRBV2 and TRBJ2-7 gives the whole variable domain EPEVTQTPSHQVTQMGQEVILRCVPISNHLYFYWYRQILGQKVEFLVSFYNNEISEKSEIFDDQFSVERPDGSNFTLKIRSTKLEDSAMYFCASSVSGRGGTYEQYFGPGTRLTVT.

This clone was seen many times. From the germline J gene comes the end of the CDR3, since the read stops 3 residues before it. V is TRBV5-1 and J is TRBJ2-5, with D tentatively TRBD1 (6 bases). This CDR3 spans 15 amino acids. Deletions cut 0 bases from V and 5 bases from J, with 14 bases between. CDR1 is SGHRS and CDR2 is YFSETQ in the germline V gene. The part of the CDR3 DNA that was read is TGCGCCAGCAGCTTGGACAGGGTAGGATTCGAGACC. Protein: CASSLDRVGFET. The CDR3 reads in full as CASSLDRVGFETQYF.

This clone was detected many times. The CDR3 end lies 3 residues beyond the end of the read and is filled in from the germline J gene. The chain is built from TRBV9 and TRBJ2-1; 12 bases line up with TRBD2. Germline loops: CDR1 SGDLS, CDR2 YYNGEE. The CDR3 has 14 amino acids. After removal of 0 bases from V and 8 bases from J, the junction contained 0 bases not matched to a gene. The CDR3 sequence: CASSVGLAGDEQFF. Partial CDR3 DNA: TGTGCCAGCAGCGTAGGACTAGCGGGAGATGAG. The variable domain in full, with the rest retrieved from reference TRBV9 and TRBJ2-1, is DSGVTQTPKHLITATGQRVTLRCSPRSGDLSVYWYQQSLDQGLQFLIQYYNGEERAKGNILERFSAQQFPDLHSELNLSSLELGDSALYFCASSVGLAGDEQFFGPGTRLTVL.

This clone was detected many times. The read ends 3 residues shy of where the CDR3 ends; the end is completed using the germline J gene. This chain connects TRBV9 to TRBJ2-1; perhaps TRBD2 as D (6 bases). V gave up 0 bases and J gave up 9 bases, with 16 bases separating them. CDR1 is SGDLS, CDR2 YYNGEE, per germline. The CDR3 contains 15 residues. CDR3 protein: CASSVVGREGTEQFF. The covered CDR3 bases are TGTGCCAGCAGCGTAGTTGGGCGGGAAGGAACTGAG.

The table lists this clone with many counts. With the read ending 3 residues before the CDR3 end, the germline J gene is used to fill in that end. The chain is built from TRBV18 and TRBJ2-5; D call uncertain. CDR1 KGHSH and CDR2 LQKENI come from the germline V gene. V shed 1 base and J shed 0 bases, with 6 bases lying between them. This CDR3 contains 14 residues. CDR3 protein: CASSPQRDQETQYF. The covered CDR3 bases are TGTGCCAGCTCACCACAGCGCGACCAAGAGACC.

In this sample, this clone turned up many times. Read coverage stops 3 residues before the CDR3 terminus; the germline J gene supplies the remainder. The chain combines TRBV7-2 with TRBJ2-7; D might be TRBD1 (6 bases). The ends were cut back, 5 bases at V and 3 bases at J, with 11 bases in the middle. CDR1 is SGHTA, CDR2 FQGNSA, per germline. CDR3 size: 13 residues. CDR3 DNA, as far as it was read: TGTGCCAGCAGCCTAATAGGGGGCTACGAG. This gives the protein CASSLIGGYE. The full CDR3 is CASSLIGGYEQYF.

This clone occurred many times. Read coverage stops 3 residues before the CDR3 terminus; the germline J gene supplies the remainder. The chain recombines TRBV5-1 with TRBJ2-7; 8 bases match TRBD2. The CDR3 is 19 amino acids. CDR1 and CDR2 from the germline V gene are SGHRS and YFSETQ. With 2 bases clipped from V and 2 bases from J, the junction kept 18 bases outside the gene matches. The CDR3 spells CASSFGQLLAGRRTYEQYF. The DNA read from the CDR3 is TGCGCCAGCAGCTTCGGACAGTTATTAGCGGGAAGGCGAACCTACGAG.

This clone was counted at least ten times. The CDR3 end falls 3 residues outside the read, so it is completed with the germline J gene. The rearrangement uses TRBV19 and TRBJ2-6; D gene uncertain. Germline V lookup: CDR1 LNHDA, CDR2 SQIVND (reference sequence). The CDR3 has 16 residues. Trimming removed 0 bases at V and 0 bases at J, with 6 bases between. This chain's CDR3 is CASSIEAGSGANVLTF. The sequenced CDR3 bases are TGTGCCAGTAGTATAGAAGCAGGCTCTGGGGCCAACGTC.

This clone was seen ten or more times. The CDR3 end lies 3 residues beyond the end of the read and is filled in from the germline J gene. The chain employs TRBV18 and TRBJ2-7; tentative D call: TRBD1 (5 bases). Germline V CDR1 and CDR2: KGHSH, LQKENI. This CDR3 comprises 16 residues. V shed 4 bases and J shed 4 bases, with 20 bases lying between them. The CDR3 sequence is CASSQSSPLQGYEQYF. The CDR3 DNA, read in part, is TGTGCCAGCTCACAGTCTAGTCCATTGCAGGGTTACGAG.

In this sample, this clone turned up many times. From the germline J gene comes the end of the CDR3, since the read stops 3 residues before it. The chain is built from TRBV11-2 and TRBJ2-7, with 8 positions matching TRBD1. V lost 3 bases to trimming and J lost 6 bases; unmatched junction nucleotides: 7. This CDR3 region has 14 residues. Per germline, CDR1 SGHAT and CDR2 FQNNGV. The sequenced part of the CDR3 DNA is TGTGCCAGCAGCTTTGGACAGGGTACAGGCGAG. It yields the protein CASSFGQGTGE. The entire CDR3 protein reads CASSFGQGTGEQYF.